A selection of T cell receptor beta chains follows, all from one sample in a study of blood T cell repertoires in COVID-19. Profiled with immunoSEQ multiplex PCR; TCRdb holds only in-frame clones, not every one. The sample shows about 300,000 clones, around 90% of them seen only once. Sequenced: peripheral blood. These receptors all come from a woman in her twenties or thirties with COVID-19, enrolled during active disease. The CDR3 runs from the conserved cysteine through the conserved F or W. Fields, in order: J gene, V gene, CDR3 protein.

j_gene: TRBJ2-3
v_gene: TRBV7-2
CDR3aa: CASSLITGLAGTDTQYF

j_gene: TRBJ2-4
v_gene: TRBV5-4
CDR3aa: CASSLTGGRPNIQYF

j_gene: TRBJ2-1
v_gene: TRBV7-3
CDR3aa: CASSQGGPNEQFF

j_gene: TRBJ2-7
v_gene: TRBV29-1
CDR3aa: CSVAQGFANEQYF

j_gene: TRBJ2-5
v_gene: TRBV28
CDR3aa: CAIVDRMRETQYF

j_gene: TRBJ2-1
v_gene: TRBV7-3
CDR3aa: CASSKAGTYNEQFF

j_gene: TRBJ1-5
v_gene: TRBV6-4
CDR3aa: CASSRQGGQPQHF

j_gene: TRBJ2-7
v_gene: TRBV5-5
CDR3aa: CASSLTSAAYEQYF

j_gene: TRBJ2-1
v_gene: TRBV6-2/TRBV6-3
CDR3aa: CASSYEGLNRDEQFF

j_gene: TRBJ1-2
v_gene: TRBV7-2
CDR3aa: CASSLHTNYGYTF

j_gene: TRBJ2-1
v_gene: TRBV4-3
CDR3aa: CASSQDGSAATWGEQFF

j_gene: TRBJ2-3
v_gene: TRBV5-4
CDR3aa: CASRLAGRMSTDTQYF

j_gene: TRBJ2-7
v_gene: TRBV9
CDR3aa: CASSEGHHGFYEQYF

j_gene: TRBJ1-2
v_gene: TRBV7-8
CDR3aa: CASSLRGANYRGGYTF

j_gene: TRBJ1-2
v_gene: TRBV6-2/TRBV6-3
CDR3aa: CASSGQGLGYGYTF

j_gene: TRBJ2-7
v_gene: TRBV28
CDR3aa: CASGGHEQYF

j_gene: TRBJ2-5
v_gene: TRBV24-1
CDR3aa: CATSTGQGLETQYF

j_gene: TRBJ2-1
v_gene: TRBV5-1
CDR3aa: CASTQRGLAESSYNEQFF

j_gene: TRBJ1-1
v_gene: TRBV27
CDR3aa: CASSYRVNTEAFF

j_gene: TRBJ1-5
v_gene: TRBV6-1
CDR3aa: CASSEGSSNQPQHF

j_gene: TRBJ2-3
v_gene: TRBV30
CDR3aa: CAWERGGAGDTQYF

j_gene: TRBJ2-7
v_gene: TRBV7-2
CDR3aa: CASSLAGGDEQYF

j_gene: TRBJ2-5
v_gene: TRBV10-3
CDR3aa: CAIRDGTGAETQYF

j_gene: TRBJ2-7
v_gene: TRBV4-3
CDR3aa: CASSQLPDRAYEQYF

j_gene: TRBJ1-6
v_gene: TRBV6-6
CDR3aa: CASSYRDRESPLHF

j_gene: TRBJ1-6
v_gene: TRBV28
CDR3aa: CASSMDTSPRALHF

j_gene: TRBJ2-4
v_gene: TRBV7-8
CDR3aa: CASSLGDSGNIQYF

j_gene: TRBJ2-3
v_gene: TRBV9
CDR3aa: CASSVAPSSTDTQYF

j_gene: TRBJ2-2
v_gene: TRBV5-1
CDR3aa: CASSLAFSGLAASMRELFF

j_gene: TRBJ1-2
v_gene: TRBV28
CDR3aa: CASNGDGYGYTF

j_gene: TRBJ2-7
v_gene: TRBV5-1
CDR3aa: CASSTTGGVHEQYF

j_gene: TRBJ2-7
v_gene: TRBV2
CDR3aa: CASSEGRGPYEQYF

j_gene: TRBJ2-5
v_gene: TRBV18
CDR3aa: CASSPSGIQETQYF

j_gene: TRBJ2-7
v_gene: TRBV5-6
CDR3aa: CASSLVGRDIYEQYF

j_gene: TRBJ2-7
v_gene: TRBV4-2
CDR3aa: CASSQEGHSGGYEQYF

j_gene: TRBJ2-3
v_gene: TRBV5-4
CDR3aa: CASSSAGVTDTQYF

j_gene: TRBJ1-1
v_gene: TRBV28
CDR3aa: CASSSLRGRGSTEAFF

j_gene: TRBJ2-7
v_gene: TRBV9
CDR3aa: CASSPTSGSGAYEQYF

j_gene: TRBJ1-5
v_gene: TRBV27
CDR3aa: CASSYGSNQPQHF

j_gene: TRBJ2-7
v_gene: TRBV28
CDR3aa: CASSPGQGTYEQYF

j_gene: TRBJ2-5
v_gene: TRBV2
CDR3aa: CASSEKAGVGETQYF